These 30 T cell receptor beta chains came from one sample sequenced in a study of identical twins. TCRdb passed the 5' RACE reads through MiXCR, listing each CDR3 protein once. The table lists more than 1.5 million distinct CDR3 sequences, roughly 35% of them singletons. The sequencing sample was made of cord blood. These receptors were obtained from a newborn girl in good health.

The V call is TRBV28, the J call TRBJ1-4; D is unclear. In germline, CDR1 is MDHEN, CDR2 SYDVKM. CDR3 length equals 16 residues. Trimming took off 3 bases at V and 4 bases at J, with 15 bases between the two ends. The CDR3 protein is CASSFTSQPINEKLFF. CDR3 DNA: TGTGCCAGCAGTTTTACGTCGCAGCCCATTAATGAAAAACTGTTTTTT.

This clonotype appeared many times. One end of the junction is discordant with germline, which a read error may explain. The chain links TRBV5-1 to TRBJ2-1; maybe TRBD1 (6 bases). This CDR3 has 15 amino acids. Germline CDR1 is SGHRS and CDR2 is YFSETQ. The CDR3 spells CASSLVGGPYNEQFF. DNA of the CDR3: TGTGCCAGCAGCTTAGTAGGGGGACCTTACAATGAGCAGTTCTTC.

In its sample, this clonotype was seen a few times. The chain links TRBV7-9 to TRBJ2-1; 7 positions match TRBD2. Germline V gene sequence: CDR1 SEHNR, CDR2 FQNEAQ (reference sequence). The CDR3 extends over 17 amino acids. V shed 1 base and J 5 bases; nucleotides not matched to a gene: 11. The CDR3 region is CASSLGATREIHNEQFF. CDR3 DNA sequence: TGTGCCAGCAGCTTAGGCGCTACGCGGGAGATCCACAATGAGCAGTTCTTC.

This clonotype was seen more than once but under ten times. V gene TRBV5-1 combines with J gene TRBJ1-1; possible D gene TRBD1, 5 bases. V was pared by 4 bases and J by 4 bases, with 17 bases between. CDR3 length: 15 residues. The germline gives CDR1 SGHRS, CDR2 YFSETQ. The CDR3 coding sequence is TGCGCCAGCAGCGGGGGGAGAGGGAAAGGCACTGAAGCTTTCTTT. Translation gives CASSGGRGKGTEAFF.

The chain uses TRBV24-1 and TRBJ2-2; a weak D match, TRBD1 (5 bases). CDR3 size: 15 residues. Between the trimmed V and J ends, which lost 2 bases and 1 base, there was a span of 7 bases. Germline-derived CDR1 and CDR2 are KGHDR and SFDVKD. The CDR3 here is CATSDSDRNTGELFF. The DNA of the CDR3 is TGTGCCACCAGTGATTCAGACAGGAACACCGGGGAGCTGTTTTTT.

CDR3 coding DNA: TGTGCCAGCAGCTTAGTTTTCATGTTCGAATGGGCGTACAATGAGCAGTTCTTC. It yields the protein CASSLVFMFEWAYNEQFF. The genes are TRBV7-2 and TRBJ2-1; D is ambiguous. V lost 1 base to trimming and J lost 4 bases, with 20 bases between them. This CDR3 has 18 residues. From germline, CDR1 is SGHTA and CDR2 FQGNSA.

This chain joins TRBV20-1 and TRBJ2-3, with 8 positions matching TRBD2. The CDR3 covers 14 residues. Per the germline V gene, CDR1 is DFQATT and CDR2 is SNEGSKA (reference sequence). The CDR3 region has the DNA TGCGCGGGCGGGGGGTTCCCTAGCACAGATACGCAGTATTTT. Its protein product is CAGGGFPSTDTQYF.

Many counts were recorded for this clonotype. The chain combines TRBV10-3 with TRBJ2-7; D unresolved. This CDR3 contains 12 residues. CDR1 is ENHRY, CDR2 SYGVKD, per germline. V lost 2 bases to trimming and J lost 3 bases, with 5 bases between them. The CDR3 DNA follows: TGTGCCATCAGTGAGACGGTCTACGAGCAGTACTTC. Its protein product is CAISETVYEQYF.

In DNA form, the CDR3 reads TGCAGTGCTAGTTCGGGAAACTACCTCAATGAGCAGTACTTC. Residues: CSASSGNYLNEQYF. V usage is TRBV20-1 and J usage is TRBJ2-5; tentative D call: TRBD2 (5 bases). The CDR3 is 14 amino acids. V lost 3 bases to trimming and J lost 11 bases, with 22 bases between them. Germline V CDR1 and CDR2: DFQATT, SNEGSKA (reference sequence).

This clonotype came up a few times. The rearrangement joins TRBV14 to TRBJ2-4; 7 positions agree with TRBD1. The DNA matches TRBJ2-7 better at its end, which makes the J call doubtful. CDR1 SGHDN and CDR2 FVKESK come from the germline V gene. CDR3 size: 15 residues. In nucleotides, the CDR3 is TGTGCCAGCAGCCCCCCGGGACAGCCTTTCTACGAGCAGTACTTC. Translated: CASSPPGQPFYEQYF.

The V call is TRBV12-3 or TRBV12-4, the J call TRBJ1-2; tentatively, D is TRBD1 (5 bases). The CDR3 spans 13 residues. V shed 4 bases and J shed 6 bases, with 12 bases lying between them. The CDR3 protein is CASSSREKNGYTF. DNA for the CDR3: TGTGCCAGCAGTTCCAGGGAGAAGAATGGCTACACCTTC.

The rearrangement links TRBV24-1 to TRBJ2-5; 10 bases fit TRBD2. CDR1 is KGHDR and CDR2 is SFDVKD in the germline V gene. The CDR3 has 16 residues. Trimming at V came to 2 bases and at J to 2 bases, leaving 4 bases not matched to a gene. CDR3 sequence reads: CATSDYGSGGQETQYF. The CDR3 bases are TGTGCCACCAGTGATTACGGTAGCGGGGGGCAAGAGACCCAGTACTTC.

The rearrangement uses TRBV3-1 and TRBJ2-2; no reliable D call. V lost 6 bases, J lost 3 bases, and 11 bases lay in between. Germline CDR1 LGHDT, CDR2 YNNKEL (reference sequence). This CDR3 has 14 amino acids. In DNA, the CDR3 is TGTGCCAGCAGACCGGTCCAGGACACCGGGGAGCTGTTTTTT. This sequence encodes CASRPVQDTGELFF.

This clonotype was counted a few times. V usage is TRBV7-2 and J usage is TRBJ2-4; tentatively, D is TRBD2 (6 bases). The end of the DNA fits TRBJ2-7 better, so the J call may be wrong. This CDR3 contains 15 residues. The germline CDR1 and CDR2 sequences are SGHTA and FQGNSA. CDR3 sequence (DNA): TGTGCCAGCAGCTTAGCTGGAGGGGTCTGGGACGAGCAGTACTTC. It yields the protein CASSLAGGVWDEQYF.

This chain joins TRBV24-1 and TRBJ2-1, with a weak D call TRBD1 (6 bases). Deletions cut 3 bases from V and 7 bases from J, with 15 bases between. CDR3 length equals 15 residues. Germline CDR1 and CDR2: KGHDR and SFDVKD. CDR3 in DNA: TGTGCCACCAGTGATAGTCAGGGGAATTCTAATGAGCAGTTCTTC. This encodes CATSDSQGNSNEQFF.

In the case of this clonotype: A much larger clone is a single base away; this may be a read error. This rearrangement joins TRBV27 to TRBJ2-5; D may be TRBD2 (7 bases). The CDR3 spans 14 residues. Germline V gene sequence: CDR1 MNHEY, CDR2 SMNVEV (reference sequence). Trimming took off 3 bases at V and 13 bases at J, with 21 bases between the two ends. The CDR3 DNA is TGTGCCAGCAGTTTTGGTTCTACAGGGCGGGAGTTGTACTTC. Its protein product is CASSFGSTGRELYF.

This clonotype was detected many times. The chain employs TRBV10-3 and TRBJ2-7; 9 nucleotides match TRBD1. Per germline, CDR1 ENHRY and CDR2 SYGVKD. This CDR3 comprises 17 residues. V was pared by 0 bases and J by 4 bases, with 10 bases of the junction left unmatched. The CDR3 coding sequence is TGTGCCATCAGTGAGTCGGGACAGGGAGTCAGGCCGTACGAGCAGTACTTC. This encodes CAISESGQGVRPYEQYF.

This clonotype came up a few times. The chain links TRBV10-3 to TRBJ2-7; TRBD2 aligns across 11 bases. CDR3 size: 17 residues. V was clipped by 1 base and J by 0 bases; unmatched bases: 5. Germline CDR1 ENHRY, CDR2 SYGVKD. The CDR3: CAISEFPSGGSSYEQYF. DNA of the CDR3: TGTGCCATCAGTGAGTTCCCTAGCGGGGGGAGCTCCTACGAGCAGTACTTC.

This clonotype was found a few times. The chain is built from TRBV25-1 and TRBJ2-1; D tentatively reads TRBD1 or TRBD2 (5 bases each). The CDR3 has 14 residues. With 4 bases removed from V and 5 bases from J, the gap between germline ends came to 12 bases. Per the germline V gene, CDR1 is MGHDK and CDR2 is SYGVNS. CDR3 region: CASSAGPNNNEQFF. The CDR3 DNA follows: TGTGCCAGCAGTGCGGGACCGAATAACAATGAGCAGTTCTTC.

This clonotype was seen a few times. The chain combines TRBV29-1 with TRBJ1-4; D call uncertain. The germline gives CDR1 SQVTM, CDR2 ANQGSEA. The CDR3 consists of 10 residues. Trimming pared 8 bases from V and 5 bases from J, leaving 6 bases between. This CDR3 reads CSRRNEKLFF. CDR3 nucleotides: TGCAGCCGCAGGAATGAAAAACTGTTTTTT.

The chain carries TRBV12-3 or TRBV12-4 and TRBJ2-3; no firm D call. V lost 6 bases and J lost 0, with 10 bases in between. This CDR3 region has 14 residues. CDR3 region: CASSRTRSTDTQYF. For the CDR3, the DNA is TGTGCCAGCAGCCGGACGCGGAGCACAGATACGCAGTATTTT.

This clonotype was observed a handful of times. In DNA, the CDR3 is TGTGCCAGCAGTTTAATCGGGCCATCCTATAATTCACCCCTCCACTTT. This gives the protein CASSLIGPSYNSPLHF. The chain links TRBV12-3 or TRBV12-4 to TRBJ1-6; D gene unclear. V lost 2 bases to trimming and J lost 1 base, with 9 bases between them. The CDR3 contains 16 residues.

The chain couples TRBV7-9 to TRBJ1-1; maybe TRBD1 (6 bases). The CDR3 sequence is 16 residues long. Germline-derived CDR1 and CDR2 are SEHNR and FQNEAQ (reference sequence). Trimming pared 3 bases from V and 5 bases from J, leaving 19 bases between. The CDR3 protein is CASSLGIGGARTEAFF. CDR3 DNA sequence: TGTGCCAGCAGCTTGGGGATTGGGGGGGCGAGGACTGAAGCTTTCTTT.

CDR3 sequence: CSVEAGSAEAFF. The CDR3 DNA reads TGCAGCGTTGAGGCCGGGAGCGCTGAAGCTTTCTTT. The rearrangement joins TRBV29-1 to TRBJ1-1, with no clear D. V dropped 3 bases and J dropped 6 bases, with 11 bases sitting between them. CDR1 SQVTM and CDR2 ANQGSEA come from the germline V gene. The CDR3 is 12 residues long.

The rearrangement links TRBV5-1 to TRBJ2-7; D assignment may be TRBD1 or TRBD2 (5 bases each). The germline CDR1 and CDR2 sequences are SGHRS and YFSETQ. V was pared by 0 bases and J by 7 bases, with 20 bases between. This CDR3 is built from 16 residues. CDR3 amino acids: CASSLVLGLALNEQYF. The CDR3 nucleotides read TGCGCCAGCAGCTTGGTTTTGGGGCTAGCACTAAATGAGCAGTACTTC. Drawing the rest from reference TRBV5-1 and TRBJ2-7, the complete variable domain is KAGVTQTPRYLIKTRGQQVTLSCSPISGHRSVSWYQQTPGQGLQFLFEYFSETQRNKGNFPGRFSGRQFSNSRSEMNVSTLELGDSALYLCASSLVLGLALNEQYFGPGTRLTVT.

This clonotype was detected only a few times. The rearrangement uses TRBV12-3 or TRBV12-4 and TRBJ2-4; D is perhaps TRBD1 (5 bases). The V end lost 7 bases, the J end lost 7 bases, and 17 bases lay between the germline ends. The CDR3 sequence is 14 residues long. CDR3 loop: CASTLGLSRNIQYF. The CDR3 DNA reads TGTGCCAGCACCCTGGGGCTGTCCCGCAACATTCAGTACTTC.

The genes are TRBV2 and TRBJ1-6; D is perhaps TRBD1 (5 bases). This CDR3 is 15 amino acids long. CDR1 and CDR2 (germline): SNHLY, FYNNEI. V was shortened by 3 bases and J by 9 bases, with 15 bases between the two germline ends. The CDR3 DNA reads as TGTGCCAGCAGTGAGGACATGCAGCGCGGTTCACCCCTCCACTTT. It specifies CASSEDMQRGSPLHF.

Many counts were recorded for this clonotype. V is TRBV6-6 and J is TRBJ2-3; no clear D. This CDR3 spans 11 amino acids. CDR1 is MNHNY, CDR2 SVGAGI, per germline (reference sequence). V lost 0 bases, J lost 9 bases, and 4 bases lay in between. CDR3 region: CASSYSQTQYF. CDR3 DNA sequence: TGTGCCAGCAGTTACTCCCAAACGCAGTATTTT.

This clonotype has just a few counts. The genes are TRBV14 and TRBJ2-5; perhaps TRBD2 as D (6 bases). V was trimmed by 3 bases and J by 2 bases, leaving 13 bases between them. This CDR3 contains 15 residues. CDR1 and CDR2 from the germline V gene are SGHDN and FVKESK. This CDR3 reads CASSQSLGGQETQYF. For the CDR3, the DNA is TGTGCCAGCAGCCAGAGCCTTGGGGGGCAAGAGACCCAGTACTTC.

The rearrangement uses TRBV5-1 and TRBJ1-2; possible D gene TRBD1, 6 bases. Trimming shortened V by 4 bases and J by 4 bases, and 14 bases separated the two germline ends. This CDR3 spans 14 amino acids. Germline V gives CDR1 SGHRS, CDR2 YFSETQ. The CDR3 loop reads CASSQRDTAYGYTF. The CDR3 DNA reads as TGCGCCAGCAGCCAACGGGACACCGCCTATGGCTACACCTTC.